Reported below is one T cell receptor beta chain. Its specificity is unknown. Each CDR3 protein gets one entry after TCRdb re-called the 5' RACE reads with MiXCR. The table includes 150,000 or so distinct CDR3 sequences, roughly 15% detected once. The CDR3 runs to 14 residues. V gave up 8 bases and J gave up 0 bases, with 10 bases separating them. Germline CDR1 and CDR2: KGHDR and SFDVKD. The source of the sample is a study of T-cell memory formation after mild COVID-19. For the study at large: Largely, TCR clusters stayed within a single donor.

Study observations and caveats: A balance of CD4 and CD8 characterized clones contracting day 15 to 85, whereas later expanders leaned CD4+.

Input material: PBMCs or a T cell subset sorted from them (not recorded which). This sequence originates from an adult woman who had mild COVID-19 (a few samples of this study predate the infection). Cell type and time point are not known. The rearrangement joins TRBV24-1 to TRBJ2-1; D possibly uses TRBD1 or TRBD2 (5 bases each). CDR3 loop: CATIRGGSYNEQFF. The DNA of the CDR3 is TGTGCCACCATCCGTGGGGGCTCCTACAATGAGCAGTTCTTC.